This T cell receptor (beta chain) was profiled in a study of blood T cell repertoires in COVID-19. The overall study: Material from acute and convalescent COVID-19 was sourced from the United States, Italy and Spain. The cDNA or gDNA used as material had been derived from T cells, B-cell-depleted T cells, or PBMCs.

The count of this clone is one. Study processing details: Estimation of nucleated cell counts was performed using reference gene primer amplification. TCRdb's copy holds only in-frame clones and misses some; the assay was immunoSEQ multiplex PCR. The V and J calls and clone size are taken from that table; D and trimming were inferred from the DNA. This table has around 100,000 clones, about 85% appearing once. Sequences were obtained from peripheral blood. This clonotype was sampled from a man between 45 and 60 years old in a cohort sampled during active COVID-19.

CDR3 DNA sequence: TGTGCCAGCAGGGTAGCGGGGGGGGCCGGGGAGCTGTTTTTT. Translated: CASRVAGGAGELFF. The genes are TRBV2 and TRBJ2-2, with 11 bases identical to TRBD2. The V segment lost 6 bases and the J segment 6 bases; nucleotides outside the gene matches: 3. Per the germline V gene, CDR1 is SNHLY and CDR2 is FYNNEI. The CDR3 has 14 amino acids.